This passage covers 5 T cell receptor beta chains from one sample sequenced in a study of technical replicates of blood from a few donors. Profiling relied on immunoSEQ multiplex PCR, and the TCRdb table lists in-frame clones only, not all of them. The table records roughly 80,000 clones, around 91% of them present only once. The specimen was T cells isolated from PBMCs. These receptors were obtained from a human donor in good health.

This chain uses TRBV4-1 with TRBJ2-7, with 10 bases aligning to TRBD2. Germline CDR1 and CDR2: MGHRA and YSYEKL. This CDR3 comprises 18 residues. V lost 2 bases, J lost 4 bases, and 14 bases stayed unmatched. DNA of the CDR3: TGCGCCAGCAGCCAAAAAGGAAGTAGCGGGAGGCCACGTTACGAGCAGTACTTC. Translation: CASSQKGSSGRPRYEQYF.

This chain joins TRBV14 and TRBJ2-7, with D possibly being TRBD2 (5 bases). Germline lookup yields CDR1 SGHDN and CDR2 FVKESK. V gave up 5 bases and J gave up 5 bases, with 16 bases separating them. The CDR3 length is 14 residues. The chain's CDR3 is CASSSRGFRNEQYF. The DNA for the CDR3 is TGTGCCAGCAGCTCGAGAGGGTTTCGGAACGAGCAGTACTTC.

The chain is built from TRBV7-2 and TRBJ2-3; possible D gene TRBD1, 6 bases. Germline V gene sequence: CDR1 SGHTA, CDR2 FQGNSA. V was pared by 5 bases and J by 0 bases, with 21 bases between. The CDR3 spans 18 residues. This chain's CDR3 is CASSPQRLFRGSTDTQYF. The CDR3 DNA sequence: TGTGCCAGCAGCCCGCAACGTCTTTTCAGGGGTAGCACAGATACGCAGTATTTT.

This clone was picked up one time. The V and J genes are TRBV10-3 and TRBJ2-3, with TRBD1 identical over 8 bases. The CDR3 runs 14 residues. Germline lookup yields CDR1 ENHRY and CDR2 SYGVKD. V trimming: 6 bases; J trimming: 6 bases; junction bases outside the gene matches: 8. CDR3 DNA: TGTGCCATCAGGTTGGACAGGGAGATGGATACGCAGTATTTT. Its translation: CAIRLDREMDTQYF.

DNA for the CDR3: TGTGCCAGCTTGGTGGGACAGGGACCAGATACGCAGTATTTT. Translating gives CASLVGQGPDTQYF. The chain recombines TRBV2 with TRBJ2-3, with 9 positions matching TRBD1. Germline V gene lookup returns CDR1 SNHLY and CDR2 FYNNEI. The CDR3 spans 14 residues. Unmatched junction bases numbered 7, after V lost 8 bases and J lost 4 bases.